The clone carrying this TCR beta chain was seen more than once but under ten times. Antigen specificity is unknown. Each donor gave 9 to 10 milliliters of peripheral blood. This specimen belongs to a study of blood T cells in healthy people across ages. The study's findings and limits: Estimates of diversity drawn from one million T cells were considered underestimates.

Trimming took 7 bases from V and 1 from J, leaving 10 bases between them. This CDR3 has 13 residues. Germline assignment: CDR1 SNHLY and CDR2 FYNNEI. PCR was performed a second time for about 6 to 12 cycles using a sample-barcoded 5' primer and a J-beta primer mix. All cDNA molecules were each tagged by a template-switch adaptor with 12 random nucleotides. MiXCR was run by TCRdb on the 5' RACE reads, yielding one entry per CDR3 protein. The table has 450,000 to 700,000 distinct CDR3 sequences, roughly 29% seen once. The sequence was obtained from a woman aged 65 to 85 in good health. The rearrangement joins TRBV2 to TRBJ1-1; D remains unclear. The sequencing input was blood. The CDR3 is CASKRETNTEAFF. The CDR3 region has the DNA TGTGCCAGCAAAAGGGAGACGAACACTGAAGCTTTCTTT.